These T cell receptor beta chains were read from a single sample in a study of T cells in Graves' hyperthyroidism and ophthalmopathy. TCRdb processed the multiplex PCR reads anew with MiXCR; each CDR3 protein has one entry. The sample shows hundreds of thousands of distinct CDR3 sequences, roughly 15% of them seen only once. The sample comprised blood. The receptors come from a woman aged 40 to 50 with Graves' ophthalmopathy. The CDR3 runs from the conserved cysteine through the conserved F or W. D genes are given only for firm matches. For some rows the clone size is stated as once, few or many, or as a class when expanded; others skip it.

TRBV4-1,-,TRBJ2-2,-,TGCGCCAGCAGCCCAATCGCGAGGGGGGACACCGGGGAGCTGTTTTTT,CASSPIARGDTGELFF
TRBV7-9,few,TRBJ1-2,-,TGTGCCAGCAGCTCCGGAGGGACAAGAAAATCCAATGGCTACACCTTC,CASSSGGTRKSNGYTF
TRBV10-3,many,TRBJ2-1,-,TGTGCCATCAGTGAGTCTTTTCGAGAGCAGTTCTTC,CAISESFREQFF
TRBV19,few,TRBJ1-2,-,TGTGCCAGTACTAGGGGGAGCTATGGCTACACCTTC,CASTRGSYGYTF
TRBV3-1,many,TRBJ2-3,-,TGTGCCAGCAGCCGGAAGGGACCAGATACGCAGTATTTT,CASSRKGPDTQYF
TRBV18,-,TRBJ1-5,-,TGTGTCAGCTCCCCCGGTCCGGGGCTGAAAAATCAGCCCCAGCATTTT,CVSSPGPGLKNQPQHF
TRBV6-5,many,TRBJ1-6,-,TGTGCCAGCAGTTACGGTCCTTATAATTCACCCCTCCACTTT,CASSYGPYNSPLHF
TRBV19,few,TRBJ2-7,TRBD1,TGTGCCAGTAGTCCGGACAGGGGAACCGAGCAGTACTTC,CASSPDRGTEQYF
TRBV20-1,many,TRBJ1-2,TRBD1,TGCAGTGCTAGGACAGGGGGCTCTGGCTACACCTTC,CSARTGGSGYTF
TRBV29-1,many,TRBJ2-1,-,TGCAGCGTTGAAGGTGCGGGGGCCCTTTGGGGCGATGAGCAGTTCTTC,CSVEGAGALWGDEQFF
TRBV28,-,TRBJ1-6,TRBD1,TGTGCCAGCAGTTTTTTACCGGGACAGACTAATTCACCCCTCCACTTT,CASSFLPGQTNSPLHF
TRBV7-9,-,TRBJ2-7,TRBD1,TGTGCCAGCAGCTACGAGGGACAGGGCTTTGGGCAGTACTTC,CASSYEGQGFGQYF
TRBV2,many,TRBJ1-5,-,TGTGCCAGCAGTGAGATAGGGATGAGCAATCAGCCCCAGCATTTT,CASSEIGMSNQPQHF
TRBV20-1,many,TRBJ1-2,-,TGCAGTGGATTCAGGGGAGGTGGCTACACCTTC,CSGFRGGGYTF
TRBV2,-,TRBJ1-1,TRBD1,TGTGCCAGCTCACCAAATCGGGACAGGGGCTTGAACACTGAAGCTTTCTTT,CASSPNRDRGLNTEAFF
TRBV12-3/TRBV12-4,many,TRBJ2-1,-,TGTGCCAGCAGGGGGGCCTCGGGACAACCCAATGAGCAGTTCTTC,CASRGASGQPNEQFF
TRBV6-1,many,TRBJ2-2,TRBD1,TGTGCCAGCAGTCCCGGGACAGGGCACACCGGGGAGCTGTTTTTT,CASSPGTGHTGELFF
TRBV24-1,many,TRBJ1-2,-,TGTGCCACCAGTGACTCCAACACAGGGAACTATGGCTACACCTTC,CATSDSNTGNYGYTF
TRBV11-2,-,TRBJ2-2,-,TGTGCCAGCAGCTTAAGTGGGGGGGCCCTGGGAACCGGGGAGCTGTTTTTT,CASSLSGGALGTGELFF
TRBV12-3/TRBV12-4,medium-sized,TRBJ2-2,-,TGTGCCAGCAGCCCCGGACTGCCCGGGGAGCTGTTTTTT,CASSPGLPGELFF
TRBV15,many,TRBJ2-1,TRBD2,TGTGCCACCAGCAGAGATACCCCGGGAGGGCTAAACAATGAGCAGTTCTTC,CATSRDTPGGLNNEQFF
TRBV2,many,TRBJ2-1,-,TGTGCCAGCAGGAATGGGCGCCTTTCGAATGAGCAGTTCTTC,CASRNGRLSNEQFF
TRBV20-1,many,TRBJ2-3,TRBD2,TGCAGTGCTAGAGGGGGGGAGGGTACCTATACGCAGTATTTT,CSARGGEGTYTQYF
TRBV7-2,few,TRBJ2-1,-,TGTGCCAGCAGCCTTCGGGAGCAGTGCTTC,CASSLREQCF
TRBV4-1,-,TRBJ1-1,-,TGCGCCAGCAGCCCCCGCTACGCACAGAACACTGAAGCTTTCTTT,CASSPRYAQNTEAFF
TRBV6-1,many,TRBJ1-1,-,TGTGCCAGCAGTGAAACCGACGCGAGGAACACTGAAGCTTTCTTT,CASSETDARNTEAFF
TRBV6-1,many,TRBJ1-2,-,TGTGCCAGCAGCCCGCTGCGGGGGGTCTCCCGAAGCTATGGCTACACCTTC,CASSPLRGVSRSYGYTF